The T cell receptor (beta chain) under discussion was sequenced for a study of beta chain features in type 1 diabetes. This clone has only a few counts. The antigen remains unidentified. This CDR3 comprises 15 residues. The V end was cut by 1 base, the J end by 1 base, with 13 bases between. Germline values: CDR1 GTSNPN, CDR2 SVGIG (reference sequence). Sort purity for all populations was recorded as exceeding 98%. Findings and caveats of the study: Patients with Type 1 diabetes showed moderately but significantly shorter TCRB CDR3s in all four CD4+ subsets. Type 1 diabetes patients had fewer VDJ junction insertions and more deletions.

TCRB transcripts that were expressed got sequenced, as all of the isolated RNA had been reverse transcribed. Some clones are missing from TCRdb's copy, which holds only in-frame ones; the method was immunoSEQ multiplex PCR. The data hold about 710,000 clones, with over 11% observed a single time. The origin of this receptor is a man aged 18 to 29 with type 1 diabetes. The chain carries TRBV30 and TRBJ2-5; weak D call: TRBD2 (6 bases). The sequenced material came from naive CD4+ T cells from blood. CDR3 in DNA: TGTGCCTGGAGTGCCGCGGGACGGGCCCAAGAGACCCAGTACTTC. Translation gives CAWSAAGRAQETQYF.